The rows below give T cell receptor beta chains drawn from one sample of a study of blood T cells in healthy people across ages. TCRdb reprocessed the 5' RACE reads via MiXCR and lists one record per CDR3 protein. The sample shows 1.5 million or so distinct CDR3 sequences, approximately 40% of them seen only once. The sequencing input was blood. All receptors derive from a woman aged 18 to 35 in good health. CDR3s leave out the opening cysteine and the closing phenylalanine or tryptophan.

V: TRBV7-9
CDR3: ASTLNGGVSYNEQF

V: TRBV2
CDR3: ASLWGREGGELF

V: TRBV27
CDR3: ASSPGQRRGTQY

V: TRBV4-2
CDR3: ASSPDRGRETQY

V: TRBV3-1
CDR3: ASSRSGGAIKDTQY

V: TRBV12-3/TRBV12-4
CDR3: ASSLSQGKYGYT

V: TRBV28
CDR3: ASSSPGTGGDTQY

V: TRBV20-1
CDR3: SARGAGETEAF

V: TRBV28
CDR3: ASSGDSLNQPQH

V: TRBV5-1
CDR3: ASSSPAGDQETQY

V: TRBV6-1
CDR3: ASSDLGQGTTNEKLF

V: TRBV4-1
CDR3: ASSQRDGYEQF

V: TRBV15
CDR3: ATSRTSDRSNEQF

V: TRBV20-1
CDR3: SASSGPLNQPQH

V: TRBV29-1
CDR3: SVSSTPNQPQH

V: TRBV4-2
CDR3: ASSQEDAGAETQY

V: TRBV2
CDR3: ASSEWRDRGFNQPQH

V: TRBV10-3
CDR3: AISERLTGVGETQY

V: TRBV3-1
CDR3: ASSQGTIRSYNEQF

V: TRBV2
CDR3: ASPSRSGSGRETQY

V: TRBV2
CDR3: AGRGIGETQY

V: TRBV28
CDR3: ASSLYLLGASGNYNEQF

V: TRBV6-5
CDR3: ASSYSSGAPVADTQY

V: TRBV7-8
CDR3: ASSLLRTGANNSPLH

V: TRBV20-1
CDR3: SARIRGSSYNEQY

V: TRBV27
CDR3: ASSWPPGLAGYNEQF

V: TRBV3-1
CDR3: ASSQGRGGNYNEQF

V: TRBV20-1
CDR3: SAKFPGGSVETQY

V: TRBV10-3
CDR3: AISGTGSAEAF

V: TRBV3-1
CDR3: ASSQRGTGGTGELF

V: TRBV9
CDR3: ASSPQSGTSGYEQY

V: TRBV27
CDR3: ASSREIGYEQY

V: TRBV3-1
CDR3: ASSQTNPGTINNEQF

V: TRBV6-6
CDR3: ASSRAQYQETQY

V: TRBV11-3
CDR3: ASRGSGQETQY

V: TRBV2
CDR3: ASRPYLADNEQF

V: TRBV20-1
CDR3: SAQIWGEQY

V: TRBV2
CDR3: ASMGSGGETQY

V: TRBV25-1
CDR3: ASSETVSIGYGYT

V: TRBV25-1
CDR3: ASSWTGMDNQY

V: TRBV7-2
CDR3: ASSLPEDRNDNEQF

V: TRBV20-1
CDR3: SARDQSVRGGRGYGYT

V: TRBV20-1
CDR3: STRKTGLPYNEQF

V: TRBV24-1
CDR3: ATSDPGLANEQF

V: TRBV15
CDR3: ATSRPSVQPQH

V: TRBV12-3/TRBV12-4
CDR3: ASSRRDSQNTEAF

V: TRBV12-3/TRBV12-4
CDR3: ASSSGRNEQY

V: TRBV20-1
CDR3: SASVLHGTVAEQY

V: TRBV2
CDR3: ASSETTQSYEQY